Below are 23 T cell receptor beta chains sequenced from a single sample in a study of beta chain features in type 1 diabetes (dated by TCRdb to 2016 to 2018). The library came from the immunoSEQ multiplex PCR assay. The High Capacity cDNA Reverse Transcription Kit was used to reverse transcribe all of the isolated RNA, meaning that expressed TCRB transcripts were what got sequenced. TCRdb's version of the immuneACCESS table is confined to in-frame rearrangements and falls short of the full clone set. An unresolved V gene accounts for under half of the shortfall where checked; the remainder is of unknown origin. Across this sample there are roughly 400,000 clones, with roughly 14% seen only once. The top ten hold roughly 0.035% of the sample. Specimen: naive CD4+ T cells from blood. Reading the label with the study, this specimen's cell subset or site is: true naive CD4+ T cells. The receptor set was obtained from a man aged 25-45 years in good health.

V is TRBV7-9 and J is TRBJ1-1; no firm D call. The CDR3 sequence is 13 residues long. Germline CDR1 and CDR2: SEHNR and FQNEAQ (reference sequence). Trimming took off 3 bases at V and 1 base at J, with 6 bases between the two ends. The CDR3 region is CASSFSENTEAFF. CDR3 nucleotides: TGTGCCAGCAGCTTTTCGGAGAACACTGAAGCTTTCTTT.

This chain uses TRBV4-3 with TRBJ2-3; D possibly corresponds to TRBD2 (7 bases). This CDR3 spans 16 amino acids. The V and J ends lost 0 bases and 5 bases respectively, with 15 bases between them. Germline CDR1 LGHNA, CDR2 YSLEER. CDR3 nucleotide sequence: TGCGCCAGCAGCCAAGATCAAGGCGGGGGCGGAGATACGCAGTATTTT. Protein: CASSQDQGGGGDTQYF.

The gene calls are TRBV19 and TRBJ2-5; 8 bases are shared with TRBD1. Germline CDR1 and CDR2: LNHDA and SQIVND (reference sequence). This CDR3 region has 14 residues. Trimming cost V 10 bases and J 2 bases; bases outside gene matches: 9. The CDR3 DNA reads as TGTGCCACCCTAGACAGGGGCGGACAAGAGACCCAGTACTTC. Translated: CATLDRGGQETQYF.

The V and J genes are TRBV29-1 and TRBJ2-3; 10 bases match TRBD1. The germline V gene encodes CDR1 SQVTM and CDR2 ANQGSEA. CDR3 length: 13 residues. J gave up 6 bases and V 6 bases, and 6 bases lay outside the gene matches. The CDR3 coding sequence is TGCAGCGTCGGCTGGACAGGGGGGGATACGCAGTATTTT. Translation gives CSVGWTGGDTQYF.

The chain employs TRBV29-1 and TRBJ2-2; a weak D match, TRBD1 (5 bases). The CDR3 has 11 amino acids. Germline V gene lookup returns CDR1 SQVTM and CDR2 ANQGSEA. V shed 3 bases and J shed 7 bases, with 6 bases lying between them. CDR3 amino acids: CSVEGRGELFF. The CDR3 DNA follows: TGCAGCGTTGAGGGGCGCGGGGAGCTGTTTTTT.

The rearrangement joins TRBV30 to TRBJ2-7; 8 bases line up with TRBD2. V trimming: 1 base; J trimming: 1 base; junction bases outside the gene matches: 3. This CDR3 has 14 residues. Looked up from germline, CDR1 is GTSNPN and CDR2 is SVGIG (reference sequence). CDR3 coding DNA: TGTGCCTGGAGTGCCACTAGCGGATCCTACGAGCAGTACGTC. Protein product: CAWSATSGSYEQYV.

This clone was counted between two and nine times. J is TRBJ1-4 and V is TRBV7-9; D may be TRBD1 (5 bases). V lost 2 bases and J lost 5, with 12 bases in between. CDR3 size: 15 residues. Germline values: CDR1 SEHNR, CDR2 FQNEAQ (reference sequence). CDR3 in amino acids: CASSLFDSANEKLFF. The CDR3 DNA is TGTGCCAGCAGCTTATTCGACAGTGCAAATGAAAAACTGTTTTTT.

The V call is TRBV15, the J call TRBJ2-1; 13 bases are a match to TRBD2. The J segment lost 7 bases and the V segment lost 5 bases, leaving 5 bases of the junction unmatched. CDR1 and CDR2 (germline): LNHNV, YYDKDF (reference sequence). The CDR3 has 15 residues. CDR3 residues: CATSSGLAGVNEQFF. In DNA form, the CDR3 reads TGTGCCACCAGCTCCGGACTAGCGGGGGTTAATGAGCAGTTCTTC. Full variable domain (missing parts from reference TRBV15 and TRBJ2-1): DAMVIQNPRYQVTQFGKPVTLSCSQTLNHNVMYWYQQKSSQAPKLLFHYYDKDFNNEADTPDNFQSRRPNTSFCFLDIRSPGLGDTAMYLCATSSGLAGVNEQFFGPGTRLTVL.

In its sample, this clone was seen a few times. The CDR3, as DNA: TGTGCCACCAGCAGTCTGGAAGCCGAGACAGGGTGGTTCGGGGCCAACGTCCTGACTTTC. It translates to CATSSLEAETGWFGANVLTF. This chain connects TRBV15 to TRBJ2-6, with 7 bases that match TRBD1. V trimming: 3 bases; J trimming: 4 bases; junction bases outside the gene matches: 18. This CDR3 is 20 amino acids long. In germline, CDR1 is LNHNV, CDR2 YYDKDF (reference sequence). Looking up the rest from reference TRBV15 and TRBJ2-6 gives the full variable domain: DAMVIQNPRYQVTQFGKPVTLSCSQTLNHNVMYWYQQKSSQAPKLLFHYYDKDFNNEADTPDNFQSRRPNTSFCFLDIRSPGLGDTAMYLCATSSLEAETGWFGANVLTFGAGSRLTVL.

The chain combines TRBV12-5 with TRBJ1-4; D possibly corresponds to TRBD1 (6 bases). CDR3 size: 16 residues. Trimming stripped 1 base from V and 7 bases from J, with 16 bases between. Germline CDR1 is LGHNT and CDR2 is FRNRAP. CDR3 protein: CASGLGMGHPSEKLFF. The CDR3 DNA follows: TGTGCTAGTGGTTTGGGTATGGGACATCCAAGTGAAAAACTGTTTTTT.

This clone was recorded a few times. J is TRBJ2-5 and V is TRBV11-2; TRBD1 aligns across 11 bases. Germline-derived CDR1 and CDR2 are SGHAT and FQNNGV. V trimming: 5 bases; J trimming: 4 bases; junction bases outside the gene matches: 3. The CDR3 consists of 14 residues. CDR3 DNA: TGTGCCAGCAGCCGGGGACAGGGGGGAGAGACCCAGTACTTC. Translating it yields CASSRGQGGETQYF. Supplemented by reference TRBV11-2 and TRBJ2-5, the full variable domain reads EAGVAQSPRYKIIEKRQSVAFWCNPISGHATLYWYQQILGQGPKLLIQFQNNGVVDDSQLPKDRFSAERLKGVDSTLKIQPAKLEDSAVYLCASSRGQGGETQYFGPGTRLLVL.

This chain links TRBV15 with TRBJ2-7; D may be TRBD1 or TRBD2 (5 bases each). The CDR3 sequence is 14 residues long. CDR1 is LNHNV, CDR2 YYDKDF, per germline (reference sequence). With 8 bases removed from V and 4 bases from J, the gap between germline ends came to 18 bases. The DNA for the CDR3 is TGTGCCACCGGAGTGGGGACCGCCGGTTACGAGCAGTACTTC. Its protein product is CATGVGTAGYEQYF.

The rearrangement joins TRBV18 to TRBJ2-7; 12 bases match TRBD2. The germline gives CDR1 KGHSH, CDR2 LQKENI. Trimming took 2 bases from V and 6 from J; bases not matched to a gene: 5. This CDR3 is 15 amino acids long. CDR3: CASSPTTSGSPEQYV. CDR3 DNA: TGTGCCAGCTCACCAACGACTAGCGGGAGTCCCGAGCAGTACGTC.

This clone occurred a few times. The V call is TRBV7-2, the J call TRBJ2-1, with 8 bases matching TRBD1. V lost 7 bases to trimming and J lost 3 bases; unmatched junction nucleotides: 8. This CDR3 comprises 15 residues. Looked up from germline, CDR1 is SGHTA and CDR2 is FQGNSA. The CDR3 sequence is CASTFNRGDYNEQFF. For the CDR3, the DNA is TGTGCCAGCACCTTTAACAGGGGGGACTACAATGAGCAGTTCTTC.

This clone was counted only a few times. The V gene is TRBV29-1, the J gene TRBJ1-1; no firm D call. Germline CDR1 is SQVTM and CDR2 is ANQGSEA. CDR3 length: 12 residues. Trimming cost V 7 bases and J 1 base, with 10 bases left between them. Here the CDR3 DNA reads TGCAGCGCCCGGCCATCGAACACTGAAGCTTTCTTT. It translates to CSARPSNTEAFF.

This clone was found a few times. The chain has TRBV14 and TRBJ2-2, with D uncertain. This CDR3 contains 13 residues. Germline CDR1 is SGHDN and CDR2 is FVKESK. The V end lost 1 base, the J end lost 5 bases, and 5 bases lay between the germline ends. CDR3: CASSQVQTGELFF. The CDR3 nucleotides are TGTGCCAGCAGCCAAGTCCAGACCGGGGAGCTGTTTTTT.

The chain combines TRBV7-2 with TRBJ2-7; possibly TRBD1 for D (5 bases). Trimming took off 5 bases at V and 4 bases at J, with 12 bases between the two ends. The CDR3 loop spans 13 amino acids. Germline V gene data show CDR1 as SGHTA and CDR2 as FQGNSA. This chain's CDR3 is CASSQPQEYEQYF. CDR3 DNA: TGTGCCAGCAGCCAACCACAGGAGTACGAGCAGTACTTC.

V and J are TRBV7-9 and TRBJ1-1; no definite D call. This CDR3 spans 12 amino acids. The V end was cut by 7 bases, the J end by 3 bases, with 9 bases between. CDR1 and CDR2 (germline): SEHNR, FQNEAQ (reference sequence). For the CDR3, the DNA is TGTGCCAGCACCCACTCGGACACTGAAGCTTTCTTT. Its protein product is CASTHSDTEAFF.

The sample holds a few counts of this clone. Other nucleotide sequences from this sample produce the same CDR3. This rearrangement joins TRBV15 to TRBJ2-5; no definite D call. The CDR3 loop spans 12 amino acids. Germline V gene data show CDR1 as LNHNV and CDR2 as YYDKDF (reference sequence). Trimming took 1 base from V and 5 from J, leaving 5 bases between them. The CDR3 DNA reads as TGTGCCACCAGCAGAGTCCGGGAGACCCAGTACTTC. Protein: CATSRVRETQYF.

This rearrangement joins TRBV7-8 to TRBJ2-7; TRBD2 matches 7 bases. The germline CDR1 and CDR2 sequences are SGHVS and FQNEAQ. Trimming removed 1 base from V and 6 bases from J; junction bases left unmatched: 12. The CDR3 is made up of 16 amino acids. The CDR3 DNA reads as TGTGCCAGCAGCTTAGGACGTGGCGGGAGTTTCCCCGAGCAGTACGTC. Translation: CASSLGRGGSFPEQYV.

V usage is TRBV4-2 and J usage is TRBJ2-3; 7 nucleotides match TRBD2. V lost 1 base and J lost 3; bases outside the gene matches: 7. The CDR3 has 16 residues. Germline loops: CDR1 LGHNA, CDR2 YNFKEQ. CDR3 sequence reads: CASSQAGGRRTDTQYF. The CDR3 coding sequence is TGTGCCAGCAGCCAAGCAGGCGGGAGACGGACAGATACGCAGTATTTT.

This chain joins TRBV5-1 and TRBJ2-7; TRBD2 is a possible D gene (6 bases). There are 15 residues in the CDR3. Germline loops: CDR1 SGHRS, CDR2 YFSETQ. The V gene lost 0 bases and the J gene lost 2 bases, with 12 bases spanning the gap. The CDR3 loop reads CASSLGGDQTYEQYF. DNA for the CDR3: TGCGCCAGCAGCTTGGGCGGGGATCAAACCTACGAGCAGTACTTC.

This chain uses TRBV27 with TRBJ2-7, with D perhaps TRBD1 (6 bases). Trimming took off 5 bases at V and 4 bases at J, with 12 bases between the two ends. CDR3 length equals 13 residues. The V gene's germline CDR1 is MNHEY and CDR2 SMNVEV (reference sequence). CDR3: CASSLIGQYEQYF. CDR3 DNA: TGTGCCAGCAGTCTAATAGGACAGTACGAGCAGTACTTC.